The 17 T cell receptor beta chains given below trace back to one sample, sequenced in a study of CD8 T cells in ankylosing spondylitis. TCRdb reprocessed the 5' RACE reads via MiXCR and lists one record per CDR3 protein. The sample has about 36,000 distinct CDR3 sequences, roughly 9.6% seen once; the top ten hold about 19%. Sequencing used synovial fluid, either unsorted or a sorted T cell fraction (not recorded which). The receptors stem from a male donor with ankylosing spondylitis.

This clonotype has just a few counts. The CDR3 DNA reads as TGTGCCAGCGAGCGGGACAACACAGATACGCAGTATTTT. Its translation is CASERDNTDTQYF. This chain uses TRBV6-1 with TRBJ2-3; a possible D gene is TRBD2 (7 bases). Germline V gene data show CDR1 as MNHNS and CDR2 as SASEGT. V gave up 8 bases and J gave up 2 bases, with 11 bases separating them. The CDR3 length is 13 residues.

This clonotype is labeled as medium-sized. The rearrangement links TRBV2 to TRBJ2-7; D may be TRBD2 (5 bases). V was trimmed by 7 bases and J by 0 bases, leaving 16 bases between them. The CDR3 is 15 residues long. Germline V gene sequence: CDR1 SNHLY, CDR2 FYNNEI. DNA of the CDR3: TGTGCCAGCATCGAGGGAAGCAGGAGCTCCTACGAGCAGTACTTC. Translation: CASIEGSRSSYEQYF. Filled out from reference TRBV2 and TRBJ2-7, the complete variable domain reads EPEVTQTPSHQVTQMGQEVILRCVPISNHLYFYWYRQILGQKVEFLVSFYNNEISEKSEIFDDQFSVERPDGSNFTLKIRSTKLEDSAMYFCASIEGSRSSYEQYFGPGTRLTVT.

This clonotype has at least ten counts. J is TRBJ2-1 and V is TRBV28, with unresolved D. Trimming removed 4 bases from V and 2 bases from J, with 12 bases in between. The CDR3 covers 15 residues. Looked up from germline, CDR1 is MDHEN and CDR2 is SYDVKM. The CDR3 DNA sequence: TGTGCCAGCAGTTCAATTACCCCCACCTACAATGAGCAGTTCTTC. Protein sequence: CASSSITPTYNEQFF.

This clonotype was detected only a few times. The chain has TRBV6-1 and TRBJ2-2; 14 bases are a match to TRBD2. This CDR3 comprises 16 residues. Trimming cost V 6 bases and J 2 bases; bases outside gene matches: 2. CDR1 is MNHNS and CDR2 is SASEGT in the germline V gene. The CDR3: CASSGLAGGNTGELFF. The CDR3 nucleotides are TGTGCCAGCAGCGGACTAGCGGGAGGCAACACCGGGGAGCTGTTTTTT.

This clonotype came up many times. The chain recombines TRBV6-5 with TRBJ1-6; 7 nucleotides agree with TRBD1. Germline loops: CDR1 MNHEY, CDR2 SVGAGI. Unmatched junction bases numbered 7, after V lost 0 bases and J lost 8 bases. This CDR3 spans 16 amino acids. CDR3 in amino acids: CASSYSRGRVDSPLHF. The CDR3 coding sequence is TGTGCCAGCAGTTACTCGAGGGGGCGTGTGGATTCACCCCTCCACTTT.

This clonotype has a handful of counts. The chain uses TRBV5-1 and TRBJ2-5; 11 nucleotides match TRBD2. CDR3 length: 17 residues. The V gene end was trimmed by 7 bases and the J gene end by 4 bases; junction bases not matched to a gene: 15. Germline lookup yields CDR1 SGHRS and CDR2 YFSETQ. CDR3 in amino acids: CASEPLGLAGFRETQYF. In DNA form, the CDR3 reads TGCGCCAGCGAACCTCTCGGACTAGCGGGTTTTCGAGAGACCCAGTACTTC.

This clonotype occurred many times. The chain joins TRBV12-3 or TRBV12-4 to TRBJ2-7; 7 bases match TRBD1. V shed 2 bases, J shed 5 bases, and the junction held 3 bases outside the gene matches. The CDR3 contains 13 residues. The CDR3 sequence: CASSLTTGNEQYF. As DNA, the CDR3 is TGTGCCAGCAGTTTAACGACAGGGAACGAGCAGTACTTC.

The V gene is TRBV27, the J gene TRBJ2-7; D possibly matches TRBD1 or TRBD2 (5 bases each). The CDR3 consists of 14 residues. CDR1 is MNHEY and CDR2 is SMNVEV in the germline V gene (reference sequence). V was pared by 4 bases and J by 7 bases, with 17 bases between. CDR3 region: CASSSRVRWGEQYF. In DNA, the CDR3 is TGTGCCAGCAGTTCCCGGGTGAGATGGGGGGAGCAGTACTTC.

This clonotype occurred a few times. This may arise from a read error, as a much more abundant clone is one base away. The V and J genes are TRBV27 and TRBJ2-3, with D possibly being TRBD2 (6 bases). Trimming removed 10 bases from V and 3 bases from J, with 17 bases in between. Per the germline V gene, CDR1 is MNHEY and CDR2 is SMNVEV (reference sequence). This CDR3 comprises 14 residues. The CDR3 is CAIRGGQLTDTQYF. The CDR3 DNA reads TGTGCCATTCGTGGAGGGCAGTTGACAGATACGCAGTATTTT.

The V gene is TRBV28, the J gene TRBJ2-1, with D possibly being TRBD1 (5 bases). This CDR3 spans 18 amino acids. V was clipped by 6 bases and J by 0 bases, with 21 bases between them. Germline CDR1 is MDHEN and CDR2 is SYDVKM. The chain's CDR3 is CASSRAWGGQSSYNEQFF. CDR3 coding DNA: TGTGCCAGCAGCCGGGCGTGGGGCGGTCAAAGCTCCTACAATGAGCAGTTCTTC.

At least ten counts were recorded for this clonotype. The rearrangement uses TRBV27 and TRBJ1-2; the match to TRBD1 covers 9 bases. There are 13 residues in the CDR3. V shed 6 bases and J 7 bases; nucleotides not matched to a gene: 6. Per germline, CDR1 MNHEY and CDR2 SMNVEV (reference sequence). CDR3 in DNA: TGTGCCAGCAGGGGACAGGGAAATGGTGGCTACACCTTC. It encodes CASRGQGNGGYTF.

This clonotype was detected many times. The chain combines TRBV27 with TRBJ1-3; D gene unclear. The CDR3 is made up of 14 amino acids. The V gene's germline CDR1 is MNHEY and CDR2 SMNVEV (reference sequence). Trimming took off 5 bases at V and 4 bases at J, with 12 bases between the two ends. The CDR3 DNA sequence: TGTGCCAGCAGTCCGCGGGCCGGCGGAAACACCATATATTTT. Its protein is CASSPRAGGNTIYF.

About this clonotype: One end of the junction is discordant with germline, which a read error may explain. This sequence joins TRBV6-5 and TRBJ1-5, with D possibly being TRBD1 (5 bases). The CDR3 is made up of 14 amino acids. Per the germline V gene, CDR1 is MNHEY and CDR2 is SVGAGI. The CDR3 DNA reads TGTGCCAGCATGTTTGGGGGAATAAATCAGCCCCCGCATTTT. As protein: CASMFGGINQPPHF.

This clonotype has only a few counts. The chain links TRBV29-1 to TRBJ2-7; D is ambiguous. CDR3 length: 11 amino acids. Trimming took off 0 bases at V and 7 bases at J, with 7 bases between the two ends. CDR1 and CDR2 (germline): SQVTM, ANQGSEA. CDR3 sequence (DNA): TGCAGCGTTGAAGATAGGTGGGAGCAGTACTTC. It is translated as CSVEDRWEQYF.

In DNA, the CDR3 is TGTGCCAGCAGCGTAGGGGGTACCGGGGAGCTGTTTTTT. This gives the protein CASSVGGTGELFF. V usage is TRBV9 and J usage is TRBJ2-2; D is unresolved. The CDR3 spans 13 residues. Germline CDR1 reads SGDLS; CDR2 reads YYNGEE. The V and J ends lost 0 bases and 5 bases respectively, with 5 bases between them.

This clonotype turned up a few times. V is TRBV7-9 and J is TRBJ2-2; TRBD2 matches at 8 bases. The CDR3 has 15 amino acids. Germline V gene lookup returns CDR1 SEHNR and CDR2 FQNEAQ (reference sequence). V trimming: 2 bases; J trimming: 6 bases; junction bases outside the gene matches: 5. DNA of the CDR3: TGTGCCAGCAGCTTACCAGCGGGAGCCCCCGGGGAGCTGTTTTTT. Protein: CASSLPAGAPGELFF.

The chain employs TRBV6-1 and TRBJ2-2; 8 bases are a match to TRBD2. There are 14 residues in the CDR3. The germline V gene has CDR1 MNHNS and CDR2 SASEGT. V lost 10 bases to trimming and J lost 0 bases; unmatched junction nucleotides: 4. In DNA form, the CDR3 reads TGTGCCACCGGGGGGGACCCGAACACCGGGGAGCTGTTTTTT. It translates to CATGGDPNTGELFF.